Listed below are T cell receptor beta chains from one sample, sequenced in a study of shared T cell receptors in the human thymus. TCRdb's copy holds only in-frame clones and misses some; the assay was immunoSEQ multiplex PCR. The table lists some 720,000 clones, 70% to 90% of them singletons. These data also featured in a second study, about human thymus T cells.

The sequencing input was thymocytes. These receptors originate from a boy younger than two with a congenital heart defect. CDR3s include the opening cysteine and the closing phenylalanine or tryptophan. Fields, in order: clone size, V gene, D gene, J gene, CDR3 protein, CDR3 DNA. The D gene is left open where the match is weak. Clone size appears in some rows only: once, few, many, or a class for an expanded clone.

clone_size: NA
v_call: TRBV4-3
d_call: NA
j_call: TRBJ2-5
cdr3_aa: CASSQRLEGQETQYF
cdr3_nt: TGCGCCAGCAGCCAAAGGTTGGAGGGGCAAGAGACCCAGTACTTC

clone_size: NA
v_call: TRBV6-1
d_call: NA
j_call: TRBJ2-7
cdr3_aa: CASSESGISYEQYF
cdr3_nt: TGTGCCAGCAGTGAGTCGGGGATCTCCTACGAGCAGTACTTC

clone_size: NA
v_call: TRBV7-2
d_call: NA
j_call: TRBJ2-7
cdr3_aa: CASSLKAAGSQYEQYF
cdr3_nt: TGTGCCAGCAGCTTAAAGGCGGCGGGGAGTCAGTACGAGCAGTACTTC

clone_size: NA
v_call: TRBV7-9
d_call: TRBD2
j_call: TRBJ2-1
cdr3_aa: CASSRILWTSGAYNEQFF
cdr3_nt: TGTGCCAGCAGCAGAATATTGTGGACTAGCGGGGCTTACAATGAGCAGTTCTTC

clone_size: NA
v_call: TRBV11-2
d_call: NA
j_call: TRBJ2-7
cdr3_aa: CASRLRDSYEQYF
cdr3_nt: TGTGCCAGCAGGCTCAGGGACTCCTACGAGCAGTACTTC

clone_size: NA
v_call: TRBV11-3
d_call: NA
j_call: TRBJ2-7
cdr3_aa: CASSLLPCEGEAYEQYF
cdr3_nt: TGTGCCAGCAGCTTACTACCCTGTGAAGGGGAAGCCTACGAGCAGTACTTC

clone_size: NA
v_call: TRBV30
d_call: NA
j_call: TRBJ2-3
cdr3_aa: CAWSGTQIGATDTQYF
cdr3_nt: TGTGCCTGGAGTGGGACCCAGATAGGGGCCACAGATACGCAGTATTTT

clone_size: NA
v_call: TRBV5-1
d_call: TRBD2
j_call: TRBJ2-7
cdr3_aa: CASRKLTDRTSGRPSYEQYF
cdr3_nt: TGCGCCAGCAGGAAGTTGACAGATCGGACTAGCGGGAGGCCGTCCTACGAGCAGTACTTC

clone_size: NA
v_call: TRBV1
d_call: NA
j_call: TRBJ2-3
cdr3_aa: CTSSQVGSERGIPDTQYF
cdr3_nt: TGCACCAGCAGCCAAGTTGGATCCGAGCGGGGTATTCCAGATACGCAGTATTTT

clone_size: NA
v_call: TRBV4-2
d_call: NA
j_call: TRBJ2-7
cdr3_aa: CASSQNRESFPYEQYF
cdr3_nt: TGTGCCAGCAGCCAAAACAGGGAAAGCTTTCCATACGAGCAGTACTTC

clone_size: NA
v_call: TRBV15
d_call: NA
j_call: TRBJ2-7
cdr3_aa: CATSRIGAGAYEQYF
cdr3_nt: TGTGCCACCAGCAGAATCGGGGCAGGGGCCTACGAGCAGTACTTC

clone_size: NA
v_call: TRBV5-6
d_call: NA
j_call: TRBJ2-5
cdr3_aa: CASSLAPAASPGTQYF
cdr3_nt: TGTGCCAGCAGCTTGGCCCCGGCGGCCTCCCCGGGGACCCAGTACTTC

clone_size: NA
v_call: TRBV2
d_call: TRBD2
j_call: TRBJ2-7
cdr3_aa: CASSERLAGARSYEQYF
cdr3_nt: TGTGCCAGCAGTGAAAGACTAGCGGGGGCTCGCTCCTACGAGCAGTACTTC

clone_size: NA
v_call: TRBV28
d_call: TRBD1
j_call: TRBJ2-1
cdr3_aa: CASKRQGASYNEQFF
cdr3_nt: TGTGCCAGTAAACGACAGGGGGCGAGCTACAATGAGCAGTTCTTC

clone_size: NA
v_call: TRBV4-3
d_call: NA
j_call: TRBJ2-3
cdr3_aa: CASSQVDKAGAGPDTQYF
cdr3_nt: TGCGCCAGCAGCCAAGTGGACAAAGCAGGAGCGGGTCCAGATACGCAGTATTTT

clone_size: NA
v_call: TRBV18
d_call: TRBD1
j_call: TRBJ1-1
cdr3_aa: CASSPRGRTGRTGNEAFF
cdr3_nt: TGTGCCAGCTCACCACGGGGGAGGACAGGTCGCACGGGAAATGAAGCTTTCTTT

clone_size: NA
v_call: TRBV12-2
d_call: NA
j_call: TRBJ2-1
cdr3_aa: CASRLIMRPPGYNEQFF
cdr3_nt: TGTGCAAGTCGCTTGATAATGCGCCCCCCCGGCTACAATGAGCAGTTCTTC

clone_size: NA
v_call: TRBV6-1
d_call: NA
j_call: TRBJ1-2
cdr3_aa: CASSDRQGREQRTSGYTF
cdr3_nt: TGTGCCAGCAGTGATCGGCAGGGGAGGGAACAGCGAACTTCGGGCTACACCTTC

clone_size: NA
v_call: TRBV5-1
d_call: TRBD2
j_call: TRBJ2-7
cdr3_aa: CASSLTREVKPYEQYF
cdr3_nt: TGCGCCAGCAGCTTGACGCGGGAGGTAAAACCCTACGAGCAGTACTTC

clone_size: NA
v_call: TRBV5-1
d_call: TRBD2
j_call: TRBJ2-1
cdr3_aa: CASSLGPGTSGTYNEQFF
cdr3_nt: TGCGCCAGCAGCTTGGGTCCGGGGACTAGCGGGACTTACAATGAGCAGTTCTTC

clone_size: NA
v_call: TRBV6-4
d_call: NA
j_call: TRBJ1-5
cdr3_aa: CASSDRAGGQPQHF
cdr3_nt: TGTGCCAGCAGTGACAGGGCGGGGGGTCAGCCCCAGCATTTT

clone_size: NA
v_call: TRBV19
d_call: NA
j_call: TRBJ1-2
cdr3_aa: CASSIPRTPNYGYTF
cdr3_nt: TGTGCCAGTAGTATCCCTCGGACTCCTAACTATGGCTACACCTTC

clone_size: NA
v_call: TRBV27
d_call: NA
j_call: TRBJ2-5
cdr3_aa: CASSWPFGETQYF
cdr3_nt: TGTGCCAGCAGTTGGCCCTTCGGGGAGACCCAGTACTTC

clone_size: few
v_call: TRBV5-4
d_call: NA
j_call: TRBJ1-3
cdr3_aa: CASSLDRSGNTIYF
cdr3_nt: TGTGCCAGCAGCTTGGATCGCTCTGGAAACACCATATATTTT

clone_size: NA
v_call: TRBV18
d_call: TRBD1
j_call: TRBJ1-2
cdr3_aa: CASSPSRGRGQGVSYGYTF
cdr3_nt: TGTGCCAGCTCACCAAGCCGGGGCCGGGGACAGGGGGTGTCCTATGGCTACACCTTC

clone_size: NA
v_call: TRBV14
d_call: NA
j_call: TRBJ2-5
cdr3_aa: CASSQRISGQQETQYF
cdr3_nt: TGTGCCAGCAGCCAGAGGATTTCAGGACAGCAAGAGACCCAGTACTTC

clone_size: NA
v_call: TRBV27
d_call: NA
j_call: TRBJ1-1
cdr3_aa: CASSLYWAGTEAFF
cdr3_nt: TGTGCCAGCAGTTTATATTGGGCGGGGACCGAAGCTTTCTTT

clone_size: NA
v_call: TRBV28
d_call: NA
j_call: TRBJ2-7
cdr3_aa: CASSLQGGYEQYF
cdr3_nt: TGTGCCAGCAGTTTACAGGGCGGCTACGAGCAGTACTTC

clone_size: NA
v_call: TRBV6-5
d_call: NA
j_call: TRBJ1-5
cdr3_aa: CASSYSGEVNQPQHF
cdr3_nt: TGTGCCAGCAGTTACTCGGGGGAGGTCAATCAGCCCCAGCATTTT

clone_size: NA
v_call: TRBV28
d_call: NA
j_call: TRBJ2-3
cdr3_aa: CASSTRQVKGTDTQYF
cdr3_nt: TGTGCCAGCAGTACAAGACAGGTCAAGGGTACAGATACGCAGTATTTT

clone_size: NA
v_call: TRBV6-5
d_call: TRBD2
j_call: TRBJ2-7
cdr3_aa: CASSPGLDYEQYF
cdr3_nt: TGTGCCAGCAGCCCGGGACTAGACTACGAGCAGTACTTC

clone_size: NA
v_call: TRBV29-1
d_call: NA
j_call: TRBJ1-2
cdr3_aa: CSVERLNYGYTF
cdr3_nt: TGCAGCGTTGAACGACTGAACTATGGCTACACCTTC

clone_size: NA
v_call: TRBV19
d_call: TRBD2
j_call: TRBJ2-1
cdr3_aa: CASSISSGTYLYNEQFF
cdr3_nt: TGTGCCAGTAGTATCTCTAGCGGGACTTACCTCTACAATGAGCAGTTCTTC

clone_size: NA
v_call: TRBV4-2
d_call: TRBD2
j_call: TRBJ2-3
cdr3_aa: CASSPLAGPGTDTQYF
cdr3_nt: TGTGCCAGCAGCCCCTTAGCGGGGCCCGGCACAGATACGCAGTATTTT

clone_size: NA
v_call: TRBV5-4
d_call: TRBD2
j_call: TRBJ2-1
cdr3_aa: CASSLGLAGHEQFF
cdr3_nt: TGTGCCAGCAGCTTGGGACTAGCGGGACATGAGCAGTTCTTC

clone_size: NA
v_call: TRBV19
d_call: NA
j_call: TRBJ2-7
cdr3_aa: CATRGGTYEQYF
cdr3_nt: TGTGCCACAAGGGGTGGGACCTACGAGCAGTACTTC

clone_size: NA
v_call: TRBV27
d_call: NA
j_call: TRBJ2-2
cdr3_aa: CASTTQGNTGELFF
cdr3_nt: TGTGCCAGCACGACTCAGGGGAACACCGGGGAGCTGTTTTTT

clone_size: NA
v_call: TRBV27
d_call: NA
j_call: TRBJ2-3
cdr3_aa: CASSLVYPGADTQYF
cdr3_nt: TGTGCCAGCAGTTTAGTTTACCCGGGAGCAGATACGCAGTATTTT

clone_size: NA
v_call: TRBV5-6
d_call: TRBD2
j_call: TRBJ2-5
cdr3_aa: CASSFCRREGQETQYF
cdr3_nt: TGTGCCAGCAGCTTTTGTAGGCGGGAGGGCCAAGAGACCCAGTACTTC

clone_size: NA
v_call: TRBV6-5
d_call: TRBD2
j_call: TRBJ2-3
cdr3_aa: CASSGGSSTDTQYF
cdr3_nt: TGTGCCAGCAGCGGCGGGAGCAGCACAGATACGCAGTATTTT

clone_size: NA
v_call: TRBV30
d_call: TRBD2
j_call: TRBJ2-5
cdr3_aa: CAWSPTAGGWETQYF
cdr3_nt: TGTGCCTGGAGCCCCACCGCGGGAGGATGGGAGACCCAGTACTTC